This TCR beta chain is from a study of blood T cell repertoires in COVID-19. Original methodology: From reference gene primer amplification, estimates of nucleated cell counts were derived. The table came from immunoSEQ multiplex PCR; TCRdb's copy has only in-frame clones and leaves some out. The V and J calls and clone size are taken from that table; D and trimming were inferred from the DNA. The sample shows about 180,000 clones, around 83% of them seen only once. Germline-derived CDR1 and CDR2 are MNHEY and SMNVEV (reference sequence). Trimming at V came to 4 bases and at J to 6 bases, leaving 12 bases not matched to a gene. The CDR3 consists of 16 residues.

This TCR came from a human donor in a cohort sampled during active COVID-19. The sample comprised peripheral blood. J is TRBJ1-1 and V is TRBV27; 9 bases fit TRBD1. CDR3 coding DNA: TGTGCCAGCAGTTCGTATCCCGGGACAGGGAAACCTGAAGCTTTCTTT. It codes for CASSSYPGTGKPEAFF.